Many counts were recorded for the clone carrying this T cell receptor (beta chain). Its antigen is unknown. These data come from a study of T cells after yellow fever vaccination. Background on the study: Those fractions that held only low numbers of cells were prepared using the SMART-Seq v4 Ultra Low Input RNA kit. The study's findings and limits: Clones from primary vaccination mostly reappeared after the booster (96% CD4, over 85% CD8). Weaker, the secondary response peaked sooner, at day 5 versus 15.

TCRdb ran MiXCR on the 5' RACE reads and lists one entry per CDR3 protein. The sample holds approximately 610,000 distinct CDR3 sequences, about 15% seen once. The V gene's germline CDR1 is SGDLS and CDR2 YYNGEE. The CDR3 covers 12 residues. V dropped 2 bases and J dropped 2 bases, with 1 base sitting between them. This sequence originates from a man aged 18 to 29 who received the YFV17D yellow fever vaccine. Sample: PBMCs, taken 5 days after the first yellow fever vaccination. V is TRBV9 and J is TRBJ2-2, with D hard to call. The CDR3 here is CASSVNTGELFF. The DNA for the CDR3 is TGTGCCAGCAGCGTTAACACCGGGGAGCTGTTTTTT.